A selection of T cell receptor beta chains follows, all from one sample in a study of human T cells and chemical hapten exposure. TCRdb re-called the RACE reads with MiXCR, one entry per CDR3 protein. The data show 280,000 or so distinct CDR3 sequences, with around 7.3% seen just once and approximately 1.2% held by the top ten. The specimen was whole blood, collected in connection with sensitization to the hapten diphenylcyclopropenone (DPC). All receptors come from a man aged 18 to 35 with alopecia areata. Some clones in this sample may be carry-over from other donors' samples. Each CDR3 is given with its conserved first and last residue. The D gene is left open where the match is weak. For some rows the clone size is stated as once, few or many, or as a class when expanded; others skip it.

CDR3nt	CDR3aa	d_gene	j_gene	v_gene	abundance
TGTGCCACCCGCGGGGGGATCCAAGAGACCCAGTACTTC	CATRGGIQETQYF	TRBD2	TRBJ2-5	TRBV10-3	.
TGCGCCAGCAGCTTGACAGGCTATAATTCACCCCTCCACTTT	CASSLTGYNSPLHF	.	TRBJ1-6	TRBV5-1	many
TGCGCCAGTAATCGTGGGACAGCTCAAGAGACCCAGTACTTC	CASNRGTAQETQYF	TRBD1	TRBJ2-5	TRBV5-1	.
TGCGCCAGCAGACCCGGTCCTGGCGGACAGGGGGCTTCGGGAAACACCATATATTTT	CASRPGPGGQGASGNTIYF	TRBD1	TRBJ1-3	TRBV4-1	few
TGTGCCAGCAGCCAAGATGGGCGGCAGCCGAACACTGAAGCTTTCTTT	CASSQDGRQPNTEAFF	.	TRBJ1-1	TRBV3-1	many
TGTGCCAGCAGCTTGGAATTGGACAGGAACTATGGCTACACCTTC	CASSLELDRNYGYTF	TRBD1	TRBJ1-2	TRBV7-2	few
TGCGCCAGCAGCCACCCCCAGCGGGGGACCTACGAGCAGTACTTC	CASSHPQRGTYEQYF	TRBD2	TRBJ2-7	TRBV4-1	few
TGTGCCAGCAGCCCTATTGCGGACGGAGAGACCCAGTACTTC	CASSPIADGETQYF	.	TRBJ2-5	TRBV12-3/TRBV12-4	few
TGTGCCAGCTCACCCACTGAAGCTTTCTTT	CASSPTEAFF	.	TRBJ1-1	TRBV18	.
TGTGCCAGCAGCGGGAGGACAGGGGGGGATTACGAGCAGTACTTC	CASSGRTGGDYEQYF	TRBD1	TRBJ2-7	TRBV6-6	few
TGCAGTGCTAGACTGAGCTCTGGGGCCAACGTCCTGACTTTC	CSARLSSGANVLTF	.	TRBJ2-6	TRBV20-1	.
TGTGCCAGCAGCTCCCGCACAAGGGGTGATGGCTACACCTTC	CASSSRTRGDGYTF	.	TRBJ1-2	TRBV7-2	many
TGTGCCAGCAGTTTGGGCGGACAGGCGTATGGCTACACCTTC	CASSLGGQAYGYTF	TRBD1	TRBJ1-2	TRBV12-3/TRBV12-4	few
TGCAGTGCTGCAAATAGGGGCGCGGACGCCGGGGAGCTGTTTTTT	CSAANRGADAGELFF	.	TRBJ2-2	TRBV20-1	many
TGTGCCAGCAGTTACCCGGCTCCGGGCCGCAACTATGGCTACACCTTC	CASSYPAPGRNYGYTF	.	TRBJ1-2	TRBV6-6	many
TGCAGCGTTGGGGCCCAGGTAGGATACGAGCAGTACTTC	CSVGAQVGYEQYF	.	TRBJ2-7	TRBV29-1	.
TGTGCCAGCAGTTCATCCTCGGGACTAGCGGGGGGACGGAACACCGGGGAGCTGTTTTTT	CASSSSSGLAGGRNTGELFF	TRBD2	TRBJ2-2	TRBV12-3/TRBV12-4	few
TGCGCCAGCAGCGTACCAGGGGGTAGGTCCTACGAGCAGTACTTC	CASSVPGGRSYEQYF	TRBD1	TRBJ2-7	TRBV5-1	.
TGTGCCAGCAGCTTAGCGGGGGAGAGGGAGACCCAGTACTTC	CASSLAGERETQYF	TRBD2	TRBJ2-5	TRBV7-3	.
TGTGCCAGCAGTGTAAGTGTCTCCTACGAGCAGTACTTC	CASSVSVSYEQYF	.	TRBJ2-7	TRBV25-1	few
TGTGCCAGCAGTGCAGGGCGGAGGGCCGCGAACACCGGGGAGCTGTTTTTT	CASSAGRRAANTGELFF	.	TRBJ2-2	TRBV2	.
TGCGCCAGCAGCCAAGACGGACTGAAATATGGCTACACCTTC	CASSQDGLKYGYTF	.	TRBJ1-2	TRBV4-3	few
TGTGCCAGCAGCTTAGTGTTAGGGTACGGAAATGAGCAGTTCTTC	CASSLVLGYGNEQFF	.	TRBJ2-1	TRBV7-9	.
TGTGCCAGCAGCTGGGGAGAGGCAGGGTCGAACACTGAAGCTTTCTTT	CASSWGEAGSNTEAFF	.	TRBJ1-1	TRBV7-2	.
TGCGCCAGCAGCCAAGATCCAAGGGGACAGGGGTCCACCGGGGAGCTGTTTTTT	CASSQDPRGQGSTGELFF	TRBD1	TRBJ2-2	TRBV4-1	.
TGTGCCAGCAGTCCGTCGCTAGCGGACACAGATACGCAGTATTTT	CASSPSLADTDTQYF	TRBD2	TRBJ2-3	TRBV7-3	.
TGTGCCAGCAGTGACGTGGGGACCGGGGAGCTGTTTTTT	CASSDVGTGELFF	.	TRBJ2-2	TRBV6-4	few
TGTGCCAGCAGTCCACTTAGACAGACTGAAGCTTTCTTT	CASSPLRQTEAFF	.	TRBJ1-1	TRBV7-2	few
TGTGCCAGCAGCCCGAAGGCAGGGGTTGAAGATACGCAGTATTTT	CASSPKAGVEDTQYF	.	TRBJ2-3	TRBV7-2	many
TGTGCCAGCAGTGAACTTGGCGGCTACGACCAGTACTTC	CASSELGGYDQYF	.	TRBJ2-7	TRBV2	.
TGTGCCAGCAGTCCAAGGGGGGGTTCTCAGCCCCAGCATTTT	CASSPRGGSQPQHF	.	TRBJ1-5	TRBV28	many
TGTGCCAGCAGCTCCTACAGGGTGCCTGGAAACACCATATATTTT	CASSSYRVPGNTIYF	.	TRBJ1-3	TRBV7-2	few
TGTGCCAGCAGCTTAGGAGGATTCAGGGGGTTCCTCCAAGAGACCCAGTACTTC	CASSLGGFRGFLQETQYF	TRBD1	TRBJ2-5	TRBV7-2	.
TGTGCCAGCAGTTTAGGCAGGAGGGGTAGCAATCAGCCCCAGCATTTT	CASSLGRRGSNQPQHF	.	TRBJ1-5	TRBV28	.
TGTGCCATCAGTGAGTACGGCACGGACACTGAAGCTTTCTTT	CAISEYGTDTEAFF	.	TRBJ1-1	TRBV10-3	many
TGTGCCAGCAGCATAATACCCGGACAGGACGAGCAGTACTTC	CASSIIPGQDEQYF	TRBD1	TRBJ2-7	TRBV11-2	.
TGTGCCAGCAGTCCAGGGACAGGGACCTACAATGAGCAGTTCTTC	CASSPGTGTYNEQFF	TRBD1	TRBJ2-1	TRBV28	.
TGTGCCAGCAGTTCCCTAGGGGCCGGGGAGCTGTTTTTT	CASSSLGAGELFF	.	TRBJ2-2	TRBV12-3/TRBV12-4	.
TGTGCCAGCAGCTTAGCTAGCGGGGGCTCCTACGAGCAGTACTTC	CASSLASGGSYEQYF	TRBD2	TRBJ2-7	TRBV13	few
TGTGCCAGCAGTTATGGCCCGGGACTCCAGTACTTC	CASSYGPGLQYF	.	TRBJ2-5	TRBV6-2/TRBV6-3	.